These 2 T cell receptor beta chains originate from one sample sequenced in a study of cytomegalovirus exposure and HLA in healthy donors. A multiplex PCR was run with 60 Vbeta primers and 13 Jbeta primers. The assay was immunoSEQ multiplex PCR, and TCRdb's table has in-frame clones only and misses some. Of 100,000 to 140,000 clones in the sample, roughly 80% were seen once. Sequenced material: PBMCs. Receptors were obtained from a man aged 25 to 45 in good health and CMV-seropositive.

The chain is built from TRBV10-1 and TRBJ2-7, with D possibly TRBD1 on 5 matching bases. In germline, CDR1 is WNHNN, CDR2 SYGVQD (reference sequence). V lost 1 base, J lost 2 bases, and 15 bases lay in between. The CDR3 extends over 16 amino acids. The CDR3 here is CASSEFSSDRPYEQYF. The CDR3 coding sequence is TGCGCCAGCAGTGAGTTCTCCTCCGACAGACCCTACGAGCAGTACTTC.

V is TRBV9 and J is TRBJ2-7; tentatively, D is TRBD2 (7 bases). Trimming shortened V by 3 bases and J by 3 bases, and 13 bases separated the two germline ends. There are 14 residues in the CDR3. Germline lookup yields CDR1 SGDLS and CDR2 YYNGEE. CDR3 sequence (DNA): TGTGCCAGCAGCGAGGGGGGGGAGGACTACGAGCAGTACTTC. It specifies CASSEGGEDYEQYF.